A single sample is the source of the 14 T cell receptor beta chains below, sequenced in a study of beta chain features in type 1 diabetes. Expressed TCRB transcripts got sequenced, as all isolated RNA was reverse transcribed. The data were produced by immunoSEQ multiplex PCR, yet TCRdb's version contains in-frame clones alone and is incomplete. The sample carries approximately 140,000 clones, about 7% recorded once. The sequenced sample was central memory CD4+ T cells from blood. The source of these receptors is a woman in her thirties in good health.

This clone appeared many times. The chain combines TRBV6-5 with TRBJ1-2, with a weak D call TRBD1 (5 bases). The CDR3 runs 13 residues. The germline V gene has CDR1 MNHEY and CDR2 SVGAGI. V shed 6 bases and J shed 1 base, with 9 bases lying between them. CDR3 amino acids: CASSLDSNYGYTF. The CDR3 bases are TGTGCCAGCAGCCTCGACAGTAACTATGGCTACACCTTC.

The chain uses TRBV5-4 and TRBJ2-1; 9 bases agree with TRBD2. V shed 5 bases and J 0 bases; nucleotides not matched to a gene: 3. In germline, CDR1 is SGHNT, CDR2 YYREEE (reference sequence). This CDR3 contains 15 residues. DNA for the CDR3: TGTGCCAGCAGAGTAGCGGGAGTCTCCTACAATGAGCAGTTCTTC. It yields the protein CASRVAGVSYNEQFF.

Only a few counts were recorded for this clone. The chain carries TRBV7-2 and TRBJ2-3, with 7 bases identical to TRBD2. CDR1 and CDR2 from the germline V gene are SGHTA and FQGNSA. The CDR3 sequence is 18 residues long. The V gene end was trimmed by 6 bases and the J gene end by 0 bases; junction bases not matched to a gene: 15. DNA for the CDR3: TGTGCCAGCAGTCGCACCGCTAGCGGAGCCCCCAGCACAGATACGCAGTATTTT. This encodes CASSRTASGAPSTDTQYF.

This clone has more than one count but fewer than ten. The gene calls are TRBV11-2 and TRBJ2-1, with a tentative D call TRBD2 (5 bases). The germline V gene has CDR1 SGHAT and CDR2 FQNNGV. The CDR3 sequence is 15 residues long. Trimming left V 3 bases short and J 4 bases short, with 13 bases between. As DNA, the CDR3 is TGTGCCAGCAGCTTGGGCGGAGGTCAGTACAATGAGCAGTTCTTC. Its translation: CASSLGGGQYNEQFF.

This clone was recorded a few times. CDR3 nucleotide sequence: TGCGCCAGCGGAAAGACAGGGATTGATGGCTACACCTTC. This sequence encodes CASGKTGIDGYTF. The chain is built from TRBV4-3 and TRBJ1-2, with 7 nucleotides matching TRBD1. CDR3 length equals 13 residues. Unmatched junction bases numbered 9, after V lost 8 bases and J lost 6 bases. The germline gives CDR1 LGHNA, CDR2 YSLEER.

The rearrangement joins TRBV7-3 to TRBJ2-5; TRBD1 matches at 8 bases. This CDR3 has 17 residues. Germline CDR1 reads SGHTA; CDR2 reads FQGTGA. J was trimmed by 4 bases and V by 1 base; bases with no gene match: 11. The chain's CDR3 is CASSLNPRTGNPETQYF. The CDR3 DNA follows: TGTGCCAGCAGCTTAAACCCTAGGACAGGGAACCCAGAGACCCAGTACTTC.

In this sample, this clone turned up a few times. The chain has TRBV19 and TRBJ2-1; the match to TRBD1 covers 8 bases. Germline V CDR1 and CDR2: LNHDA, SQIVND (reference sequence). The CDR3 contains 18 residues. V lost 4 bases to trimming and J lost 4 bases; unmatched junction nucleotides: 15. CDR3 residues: CASSTYIPRQGRYNEQFF. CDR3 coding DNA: TGTGCCAGTAGTACTTATATCCCCCGACAGGGGCGTTACAATGAGCAGTTCTTC.

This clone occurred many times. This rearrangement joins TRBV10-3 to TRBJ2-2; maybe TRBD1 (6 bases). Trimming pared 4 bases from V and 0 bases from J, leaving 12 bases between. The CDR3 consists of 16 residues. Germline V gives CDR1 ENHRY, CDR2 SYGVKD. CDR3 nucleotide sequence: TGTGCCATCAGTGGGGAACAGGGTACGAACACCGGGGAGCTGTTTTTT. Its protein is CAISGEQGTNTGELFF.

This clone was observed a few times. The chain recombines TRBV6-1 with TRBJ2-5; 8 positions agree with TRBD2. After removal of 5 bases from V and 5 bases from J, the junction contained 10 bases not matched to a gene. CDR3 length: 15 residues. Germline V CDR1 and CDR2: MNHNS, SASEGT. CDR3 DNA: TGTGCCAGCAGTTCCGGGAGGCGCGGGGGGGAGACCCAGTACTTC. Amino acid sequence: CASSSGRRGGETQYF.

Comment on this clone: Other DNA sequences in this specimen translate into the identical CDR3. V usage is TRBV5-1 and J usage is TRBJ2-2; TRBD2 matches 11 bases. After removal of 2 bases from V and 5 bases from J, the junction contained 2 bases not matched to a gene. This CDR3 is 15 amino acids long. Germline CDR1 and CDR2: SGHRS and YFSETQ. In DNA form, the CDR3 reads TGCGCCAGCAGCTTTCTAGCGGGAGGAACCGGGGAGCTGTTTTTT. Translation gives CASSFLAGGTGELFF.

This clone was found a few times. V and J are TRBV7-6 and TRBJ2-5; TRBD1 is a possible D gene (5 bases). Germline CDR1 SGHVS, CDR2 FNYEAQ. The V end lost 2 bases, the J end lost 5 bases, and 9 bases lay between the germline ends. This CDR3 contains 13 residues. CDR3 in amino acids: CASSLSPGETQYF. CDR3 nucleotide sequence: TGTGCCAGCAGCTTATCCCCAGGGGAGACCCAGTACTTC.

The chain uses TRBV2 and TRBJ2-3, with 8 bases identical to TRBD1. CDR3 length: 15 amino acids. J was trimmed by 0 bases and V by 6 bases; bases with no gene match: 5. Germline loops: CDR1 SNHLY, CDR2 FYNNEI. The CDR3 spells CASRRQGASTDTQYF. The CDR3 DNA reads TGTGCCAGCAGAAGGCAGGGGGCAAGCACAGATACGCAGTATTTT. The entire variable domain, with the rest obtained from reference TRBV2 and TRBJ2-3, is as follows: EPEVTQTPSHQVTQMGQEVILRCVPISNHLYFYWYRQILGQKVEFLVSFYNNEISEKSEIFDDQFSVERPDGSNFTLKIRSTKLEDSAMYFCASRRQGASTDTQYFGPGTRLTVL.

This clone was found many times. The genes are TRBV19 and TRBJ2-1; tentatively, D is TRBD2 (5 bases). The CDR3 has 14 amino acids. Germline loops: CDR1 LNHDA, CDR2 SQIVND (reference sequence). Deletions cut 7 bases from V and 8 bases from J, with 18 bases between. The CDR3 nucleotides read TGTGCCAGTACCTGGACTGGGCTGGTCGATGAGCAGTTCTTC. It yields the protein CASTWTGLVDEQFF.

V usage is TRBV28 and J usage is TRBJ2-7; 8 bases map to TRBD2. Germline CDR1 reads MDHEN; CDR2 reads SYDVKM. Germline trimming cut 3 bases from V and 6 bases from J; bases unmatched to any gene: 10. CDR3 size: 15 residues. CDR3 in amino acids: CASSLAGTRDGEQYF. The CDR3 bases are TGTGCCAGCAGTTTGGCGGGGACTAGGGACGGCGAGCAGTACTTC.